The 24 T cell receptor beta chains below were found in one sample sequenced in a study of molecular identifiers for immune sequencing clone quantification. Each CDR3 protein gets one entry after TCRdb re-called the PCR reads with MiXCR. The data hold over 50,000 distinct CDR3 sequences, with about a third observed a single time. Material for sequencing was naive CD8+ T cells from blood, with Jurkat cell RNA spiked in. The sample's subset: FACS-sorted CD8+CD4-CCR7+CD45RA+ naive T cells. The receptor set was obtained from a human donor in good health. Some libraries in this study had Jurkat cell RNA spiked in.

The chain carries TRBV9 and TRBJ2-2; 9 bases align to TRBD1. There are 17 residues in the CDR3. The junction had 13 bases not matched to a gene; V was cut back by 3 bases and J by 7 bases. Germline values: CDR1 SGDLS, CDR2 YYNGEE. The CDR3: CASSAHIKQGAGGELFF. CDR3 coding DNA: TGTGCCAGCAGCGCCCATATAAAACAGGGGGCTGGCGGGGAGCTGTTTTTT.

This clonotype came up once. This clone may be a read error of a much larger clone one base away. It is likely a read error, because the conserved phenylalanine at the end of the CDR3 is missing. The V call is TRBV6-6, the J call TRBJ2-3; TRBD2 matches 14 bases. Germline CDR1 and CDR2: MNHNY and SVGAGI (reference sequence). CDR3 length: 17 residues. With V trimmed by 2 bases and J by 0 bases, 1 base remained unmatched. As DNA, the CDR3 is TGTGCCAGCAGTTACGGGACTAGCGGGAGTAGCACAGATACGCAGTATTAT. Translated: CASSYGTSGSSTDTQYY.

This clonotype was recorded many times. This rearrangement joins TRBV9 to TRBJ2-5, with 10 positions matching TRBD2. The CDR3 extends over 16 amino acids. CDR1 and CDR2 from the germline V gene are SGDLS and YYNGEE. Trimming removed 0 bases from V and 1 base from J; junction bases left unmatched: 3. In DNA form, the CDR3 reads TGTGCCAGCAGCGTAGGAGCGGGAGGGGCCCAAGAGACCCAGTACTTC. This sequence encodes CASSVGAGGAQETQYF.

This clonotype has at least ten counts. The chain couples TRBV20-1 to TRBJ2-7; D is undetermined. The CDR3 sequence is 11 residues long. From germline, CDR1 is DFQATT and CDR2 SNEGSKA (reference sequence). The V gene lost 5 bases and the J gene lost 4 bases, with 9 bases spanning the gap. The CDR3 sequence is CSAPMGYEQYF. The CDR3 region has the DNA TGCAGTGCTCCCATGGGGTACGAGCAGTACTTC.

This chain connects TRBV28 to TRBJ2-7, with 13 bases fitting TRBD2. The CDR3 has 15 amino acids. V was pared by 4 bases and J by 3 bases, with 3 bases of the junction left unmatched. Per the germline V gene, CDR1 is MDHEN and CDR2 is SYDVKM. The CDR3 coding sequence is TGTGCCAGCAGTTCATGGACTAGCGGGGGCTACGAGCAGTACTTC. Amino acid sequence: CASSSWTSGGYEQYF.

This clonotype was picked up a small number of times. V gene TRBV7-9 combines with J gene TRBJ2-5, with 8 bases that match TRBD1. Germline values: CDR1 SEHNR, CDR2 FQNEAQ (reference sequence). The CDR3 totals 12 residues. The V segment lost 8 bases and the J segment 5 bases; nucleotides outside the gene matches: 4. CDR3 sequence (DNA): TGTGCCAGCGACAGGGGCAGGGAGACCCAGTACTTC. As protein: CASDRGRETQYF.

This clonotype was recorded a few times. In DNA form, the CDR3 reads TGTGCCAGCAGCCTCGGGACAGGGGAAGGTCGCGCTGGAAACACCATATATTTT. It encodes CASSLGTGEGRAGNTIYF. This chain links TRBV7-8 with TRBJ1-3; 10 bases map to TRBD1. Germline loops: CDR1 SGHVS, CDR2 FQNEAQ. Trimming removed 5 bases from V and 2 bases from J; junction bases left unmatched: 12. The CDR3 spans 18 residues.

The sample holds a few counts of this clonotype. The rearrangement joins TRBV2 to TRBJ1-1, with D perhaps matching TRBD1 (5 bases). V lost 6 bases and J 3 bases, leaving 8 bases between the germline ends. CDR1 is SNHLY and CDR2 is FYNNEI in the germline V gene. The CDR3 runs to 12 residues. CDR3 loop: CASRETDTEAFF. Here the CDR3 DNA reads TGTGCCAGCAGGGAGACAGACACTGAAGCTTTCTTT.

The DNA for the CDR3 is TGTGCCAGCAGTGGACAGGGGTCGGGCAATCAGCCCCAGCATTTT. Residues: CASSGQGSGNQPQHF. The chain is built from TRBV27 and TRBJ1-5; 9 positions match TRBD1. CDR3 length: 15 residues. V lost 5 bases, J lost 2 bases, and 4 bases stayed unmatched. The germline gives CDR1 MNHEY, CDR2 SMNVEV (reference sequence).

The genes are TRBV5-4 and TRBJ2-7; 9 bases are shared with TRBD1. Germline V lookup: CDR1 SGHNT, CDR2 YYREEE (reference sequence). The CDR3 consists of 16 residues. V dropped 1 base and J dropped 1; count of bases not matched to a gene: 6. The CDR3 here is CASSLTGTGTSYEQYF. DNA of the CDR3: TGTGCCAGCAGCTTGACCGGGACAGGGACTTCCTACGAGCAGTACTTC.

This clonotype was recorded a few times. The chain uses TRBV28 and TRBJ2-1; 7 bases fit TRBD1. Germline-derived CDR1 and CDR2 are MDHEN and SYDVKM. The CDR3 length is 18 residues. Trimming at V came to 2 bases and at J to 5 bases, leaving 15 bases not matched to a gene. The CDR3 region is CASSLTDRAAGSDNEQFF. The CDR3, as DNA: TGTGCCAGCAGTTTAACCGACAGGGCGGCCGGCTCGGACAATGAGCAGTTCTTC.

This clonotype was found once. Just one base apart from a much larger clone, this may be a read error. The CDR3 DNA is TGCGCCAGCAGCCAAGAGGAGGAGGCCGAGTCCCAGTACTTC. Residues: CASSQEEEAESQYF. This rearrangement joins TRBV4-3 to TRBJ2-5; D is perhaps TRBD2 (5 bases). Trimming stripped 0 bases from V and 9 bases from J, with 14 bases between. Germline CDR1 LGHNA, CDR2 YSLEER. The CDR3 contains 14 residues.

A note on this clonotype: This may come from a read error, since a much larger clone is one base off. CDR3 amino acids: CASSFPADTLYF. The CDR3 DNA reads as TGTGCCAGCAGTTTTCCCGCAGATACGCTGTATTTT. The rearrangement joins TRBV27 to TRBJ2-3, with D unresolved. There are 12 residues in the CDR3. Germline CDR1 MNHEY, CDR2 SMNVEV (reference sequence).

The CDR3 reads CASSYWANTEAFF. The CDR3 DNA reads as TGTGCCAGCAGTTACTGGGCAAACACTGAAGCTTTCTTT. V is TRBV6-2 or TRBV6-3 and J is TRBJ1-1; no reliable D call. The length of the CDR3 is 13 residues. Germline V gives CDR1 MNHEY, CDR2 SVGEGT. Trimming took 1 base from V and 2 from J, leaving 5 bases between them.

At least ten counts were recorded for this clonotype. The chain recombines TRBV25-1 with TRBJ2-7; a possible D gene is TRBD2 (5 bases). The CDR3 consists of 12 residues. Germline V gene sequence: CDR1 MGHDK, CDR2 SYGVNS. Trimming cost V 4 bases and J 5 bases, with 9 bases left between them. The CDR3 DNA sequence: TGTGCCAGCAGTGTAGGGAGCCACGAGCAGTACTTC. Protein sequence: CASSVGSHEQYF.

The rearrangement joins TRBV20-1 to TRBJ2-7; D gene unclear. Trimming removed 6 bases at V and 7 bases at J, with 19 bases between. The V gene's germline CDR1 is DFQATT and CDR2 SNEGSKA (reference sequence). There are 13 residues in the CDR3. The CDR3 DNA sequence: TGCAGTGCAAGGGCCAAGGCGTCGTGGGAGCAGTACTTC. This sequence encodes CSARAKASWEQYF.

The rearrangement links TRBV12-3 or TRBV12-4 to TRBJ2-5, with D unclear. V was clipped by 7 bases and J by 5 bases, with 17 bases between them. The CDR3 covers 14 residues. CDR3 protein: CASKPLGRSETQYF. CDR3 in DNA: TGTGCCAGCAAACCCCTGGGTAGGAGTGAGACCCAGTACTTC.

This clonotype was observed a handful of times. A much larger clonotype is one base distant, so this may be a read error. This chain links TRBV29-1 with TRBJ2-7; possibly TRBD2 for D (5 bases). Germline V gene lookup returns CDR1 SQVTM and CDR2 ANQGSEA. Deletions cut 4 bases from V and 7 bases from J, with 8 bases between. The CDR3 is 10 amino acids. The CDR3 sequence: CSVGSGEQYF. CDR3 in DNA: TGCAGCGTTGGGTCGGGGGAGCAGTACTTC.

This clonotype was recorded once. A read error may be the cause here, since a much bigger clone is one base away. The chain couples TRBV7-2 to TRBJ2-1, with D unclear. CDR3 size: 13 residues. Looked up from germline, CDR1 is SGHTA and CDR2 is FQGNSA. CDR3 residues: CASSLFTTNELFF. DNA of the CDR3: TGTGCCAGCAGCTTATTTACTACCAATGAGCTGTTCTTC.

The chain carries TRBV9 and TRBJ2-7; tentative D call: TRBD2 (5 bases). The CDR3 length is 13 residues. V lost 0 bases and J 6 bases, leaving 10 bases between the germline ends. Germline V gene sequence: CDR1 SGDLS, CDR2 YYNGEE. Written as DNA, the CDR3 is TGTGCCAGCAGCGTAGAGCCGGGGTCCGAGCAGTACTTC. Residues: CASSVEPGSEQYF.

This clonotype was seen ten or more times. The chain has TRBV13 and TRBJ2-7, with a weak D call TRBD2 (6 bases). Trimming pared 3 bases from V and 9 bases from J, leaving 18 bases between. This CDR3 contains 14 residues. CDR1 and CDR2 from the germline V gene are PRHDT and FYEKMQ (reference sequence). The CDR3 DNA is TGTGCCAGCAGCTTGGGAGGACAACCTACCGGGCAGTACTTC. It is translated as CASSLGGQPTGQYF.

This CDR3 reads CASSLLAGGITDTQYF. CDR3 DNA: TGTGCCAGCAGTTTACTAGCGGGAGGGATCACAGATACGCAGTATTTT. V and J are TRBV28 and TRBJ2-3; 12 nucleotides line up with TRBD2. The CDR3 has 16 amino acids. The ends lost 2 bases at V and 2 bases at J; junction bases unmatched: 2. CDR1 is MDHEN and CDR2 is SYDVKM in the germline V gene.

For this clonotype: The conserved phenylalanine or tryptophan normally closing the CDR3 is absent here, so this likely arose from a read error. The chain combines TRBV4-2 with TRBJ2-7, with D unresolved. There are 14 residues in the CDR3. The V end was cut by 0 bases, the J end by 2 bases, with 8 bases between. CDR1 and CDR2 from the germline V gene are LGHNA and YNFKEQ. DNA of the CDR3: TGTGCCAGCAGCCAAGAAGGGTCCCCCTACGAGCAGTACCTC. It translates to CASSQEGSPYEQYL.

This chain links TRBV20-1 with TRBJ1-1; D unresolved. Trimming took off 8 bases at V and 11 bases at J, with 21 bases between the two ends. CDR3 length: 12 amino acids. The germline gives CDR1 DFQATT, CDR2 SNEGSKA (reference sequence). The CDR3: CSSVTGINMAFF. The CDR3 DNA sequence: TGCAGTTCAGTGACGGGGATAAATATGGCTTTCTTT.